This note documents a single TCR beta chain sequence. This specimen belongs to a study of PD-L1 blockade in urothelial cancer. Study context: Samples came from 3 weeks, at the second dose, and 6 weeks into treatment.

Regarding time point: peripheral blood 6 weeks after treatment start. The J segment lost 0 bases and the V segment lost 5 bases, leaving 6 bases of the junction unmatched. The CDR3 loop spans 16 amino acids. Germline-derived CDR1 and CDR2 are SGHTA and FQGNSA. Synthetic analogs of TCR templates were spiked into every PCR. Sequencing used immunoSEQ multiplex PCR; TCRdb keeps in-frame clones, though not all of them. Among about 30,000 clones listed, about 89% were seen once. The sequencing used PBMCs, collected around atezolizumab (anti-PD-L1) treatment. The receptor comes from an elderly man with urothelial cancer. The gene calls are TRBV7-2 and TRBJ2-1; the match to TRBD2 covers 8 bases. Here the CDR3 reads CASSQPGTSSYNEQFF. CDR3 sequence (DNA): TGTGCCAGCAGCCAACCCGGGACTAGCTCCTACAATGAGCAGTTCTTC.